Listed here is a single T cell receptor (beta chain). Its antigen is undetermined. The method was immunoSEQ multiplex PCR; TCRdb's version includes in-frame clones alone and lacks a portion of them. There are tens of thousands of clones in the sample; roughly 98% occur only once, and under 0.2% lies in the top ten. The V and J ends lost 6 bases and 1 base respectively, with 13 bases between them. The CDR3 runs 14 residues. Germline V gene data show CDR1 as MDHEN and CDR2 as SYDVKM. The record originates from a study of T cells after posttransplantation cyclophosphamide. Cells defined as naive were viable CD3+CD4+ or CD3+CD8+ and CCR7+CD45RA+CD45RO-CD95-CD27+CD28+. Overall study results and limits: After PTCy, TRB diversity resembled that of CNI/methotrexate controls. TRB overlap between skin or GI tissue T cells and blood was limited. Later blood repertoires were often dominated by clones from the donor CD8+ memory compartment.

Sequencing used naive CD4+ T cells sorted from PBMCs. The chain joins TRBV28 to TRBJ2-7; D perhaps matches TRBD1 (8 bases). The receptor was derived from a middle-aged man in good health, CMV-negative, and a related stem cell transplant donor. The CDR3 nucleotides read TGTGCCAGCAGGCTACAGGGGGGGTCCTACGAGCAGTACTTC. The encoded protein is CASRLQGGSYEQYF.